This passage covers 27 T cell receptor beta chains from one sample sequenced in a study of T cell changes during pregnancy in multiple sclerosis. Profiling relied on immunoSEQ multiplex PCR, and the TCRdb table lists in-frame clones only, not all of them. The table shows about 75,000 clones, with 90% to 95% occurring only once. The sequenced sample was CD4+ T cells from peripheral blood mononuclear cells, obtained before pregnancy. The receptors derive from a female donor with multiple sclerosis, enrolled in a pregnancy study.

This rearrangement joins TRBV5-5 to TRBJ1-5; D is unclear. CDR1 is SGHKS, CDR2 YYEKEE, per germline (reference sequence). The CDR3 length is 14 residues. Trimming removed 2 bases at V and 0 bases at J, with 6 bases between. Here the CDR3 DNA reads TGTGCCAGCAGCTTTTCAATTAGCAATCAGCCCCAGCATTTT. Residues: CASSFSISNQPQHF.

V usage is TRBV11-2 and J usage is TRBJ1-4; 9 bases match TRBD1. Germline V gene sequence: CDR1 SGHAT, CDR2 FQNNGV. J gave up 3 bases and V 4 bases, and 3 bases lay outside the gene matches. The CDR3 totals 15 residues. Here the CDR3 reads CASSYRDRANEKLFF. The CDR3 DNA reads as TGTGCCAGCAGCTATAGGGACAGGGCTAATGAAAAACTGTTTTTT.

The chain couples TRBV5-5 to TRBJ2-7; TRBD2 matches 12 bases. Germline CDR1 SGHKS, CDR2 YYEKEE (reference sequence). V lost 1 base and J lost 1; bases outside the gene matches: 3. The CDR3 has 16 residues. CDR3 protein: CASSLQGTSGSYEQYF. Here the CDR3 DNA reads TGTGCCAGCAGCTTGCAGGGGACTAGCGGGTCCTACGAGCAGTACTTC.

The genes are TRBV6-5 and TRBJ1-5, with unresolved D. Trimming removed 0 bases at V and 4 bases at J, with 4 bases between. The germline CDR1 and CDR2 sequences are MNHEY and SVGAGI. The length of the CDR3 is 13 residues. Here the CDR3 DNA reads TGTGCCAGCAGTTACTCGTTAAATCAGCCCCAGCATTTT. Its translation: CASSYSLNQPQHF.

This clone was seen a single time. CDR3 protein: CARETSGQASYEQYF. The CDR3 DNA sequence: TGTGCCAGGGAGACTAGCGGCCAAGCCTCCTACGAGCAGTACTTC. The chain carries TRBV6-4 and TRBJ2-7; 9 bases agree with TRBD2. In germline, CDR1 is MRHNA, CDR2 SNTAGT. This CDR3 contains 15 residues. V trimming: 9 bases; J trimming: 0 bases; junction bases outside the gene matches: 9.

The chain joins TRBV11-2 to TRBJ1-2, with D possibly being TRBD1 (6 bases). Germline V CDR1 and CDR2: SGHAT, FQNNGV. V lost 3 bases, J lost 3 bases, and 11 bases lay in between. This CDR3 spans 14 amino acids. The DNA of the CDR3 is TGTGCCAGCAGCTTGGGGGCATGGGACTATGGCTACACCTTC. Translation: CASSLGAWDYGYTF.

The V call is TRBV5-8, the J call TRBJ1-4; 10 bases match TRBD1. CDR1 and CDR2 from the germline V gene are SGHTS and YDEGEE. V shed 4 bases and J 5 bases; nucleotides not matched to a gene: 5. The CDR3 totals 15 residues. CDR3 coding DNA: TGTGCCAGCAGCCTGGACAGGGGGGGGAATGAAAAACTGTTTTTT. Protein product: CASSLDRGGNEKLFF.

This chain connects TRBV9 to TRBJ2-5; TRBD2 matches at 9 bases. In germline, CDR1 is SGDLS, CDR2 YYNGEE. The trim removed 3 bases at V and 4 bases at J, leaving 7 bases unmatched. The CDR3 totals 15 residues. The CDR3 bases are TGTGCCAGCAGCGAACCTAGCGGGGTTACAGAGACCCAGTACTTC. Protein product: CASSEPSGVTETQYF.

This chain joins TRBV18 and TRBJ2-1; the match to TRBD2 covers 10 bases. The trim removed 4 bases at V and 12 bases at J, leaving 6 bases unmatched. CDR1 is KGHSH, CDR2 LQKENI, per germline. The CDR3 runs to 13 residues. CDR3 residues: CASSQTSGAGQFF. In DNA form, the CDR3 reads TGTGCCAGCTCACAAACTAGCGGGGCGGGGCAGTTCTTC.

The chain is built from TRBV6-6 and TRBJ2-5; D gene ambiguous. V was pared by 2 bases and J by 2 bases, with 15 bases between. The V gene's germline CDR1 is MNHNY and CDR2 SVGAGI (reference sequence). The CDR3 is made up of 16 amino acids. The CDR3 spells CASSYPYAAEQETQYF. CDR3 DNA sequence: TGTGCCAGCAGTTACCCCTATGCGGCTGAACAAGAGACCCAGTACTTC.

V is TRBV6-1 and J is TRBJ2-7; D is undetermined. The germline CDR1 and CDR2 sequences are MNHNS and SASEGT. V shed 8 bases and J shed 0 bases, with 14 bases lying between them. The CDR3 runs 14 residues. CDR3 sequence: CASRKSPSSYEQYF. The CDR3, as DNA: TGTGCCAGCCGCAAGTCCCCGAGCTCCTACGAGCAGTACTTC.

The rearrangement uses TRBV6-5 and TRBJ1-1, with D maybe TRBD1 (6 bases). This CDR3 contains 14 residues. The V gene's germline CDR1 is MNHEY and CDR2 SVGAGI. Trimming left V 0 bases short and J 3 bases short, with 8 bases between. For the CDR3, the DNA is TGTGCCAGCAGTTACTCGCCAGGGGACACTGAAGCTTTCTTT. Residues: CASSYSPGDTEAFF.

This rearrangement joins TRBV2 to TRBJ2-7; 8 bases are a match to TRBD2. V gave up 6 bases and J gave up 2 bases; unmatched junction bases: 9. This CDR3 region has 15 residues. Looked up from germline, CDR1 is SNHLY and CDR2 is FYNNEI. The DNA for the CDR3 is TGTGCCAGCAGGGCAATAGCGGGGAACGCCTACGAGCAGTACTTC. This gives the protein CASRAIAGNAYEQYF.

This rearrangement joins TRBV9 to TRBJ2-2, with 7 bases fitting TRBD2. The J segment lost 0 bases and the V segment lost 0 bases, leaving 8 bases of the junction unmatched. CDR3 length: 18 residues. Germline CDR1 reads SGDLS; CDR2 reads YYNGEE. The CDR3 DNA reads TGTGCCAGCAGCGTAGCCGACTCTCTAGCGGCGAACACCGGGGAGCTGTTTTTT. Amino acid sequence: CASSVADSLAANTGELFF.

Only one count was recorded for this clone. CDR3 amino acids: CASSPGGDRFNTEAFF. The CDR3 DNA follows: TGCGCCAGCAGCCCGGGGGGGGACAGATTCAACACTGAAGCTTTCTTT. This sequence joins TRBV5-1 and TRBJ1-1, with 7 bases fitting TRBD1. V lost 4 bases to trimming and J lost 2 bases; unmatched junction nucleotides: 11. Germline values: CDR1 SGHRS, CDR2 YFSETQ. The CDR3 contains 16 residues.

The V call is TRBV28, the J call TRBJ1-5; D possibly corresponds to TRBD1 (6 bases). Trimming took off 6 bases at V and 1 base at J, with 19 bases between the two ends. The CDR3 has 17 amino acids. Germline V gene sequence: CDR1 MDHEN, CDR2 SYDVKM. The CDR3 is CASSSIQGLLSNQPQHF. CDR3 coding DNA: TGTGCCAGCAGCTCGATACAGGGTCTATTAAGCAATCAGCCCCAGCATTTT.

The rearrangement links TRBV10-3 to TRBJ2-3; 7 positions match TRBD1. The CDR3 totals 14 residues. The V and J ends lost 6 bases and 3 bases, in that order; junction bases with no gene match: 6. CDR1 ENHRY and CDR2 SYGVKD come from the germline V gene. The CDR3 DNA reads TGTGCCATCAGGGTGACAGGGCGGACAGATACGCAGTATTTT. Translating it yields CAIRVTGRTDTQYF.

The chain combines TRBV18 with TRBJ1-1; 7 bases agree with TRBD1. V lost 4 bases and J lost 4; bases outside the gene matches: 3. The V gene's germline CDR1 is KGHSH and CDR2 LQKENI. The CDR3 spans 13 residues. CDR3 protein: CASSQGALTEAFF. CDR3 nucleotide sequence: TGTGCCAGCTCACAGGGGGCTCTCACTGAAGCTTTCTTT.

This chain links TRBV7-2 with TRBJ2-5; 12 nucleotides line up with TRBD2. From germline, CDR1 is SGHTA and CDR2 FQGNSA. This CDR3 has 15 amino acids. J lost 4 bases, V lost 3 bases, and 3 bases had no gene match. Here the CDR3 reads CASSFPLAGGETQYF. The CDR3 DNA reads as TGTGCCAGCAGCTTTCCACTAGCGGGAGGAGAGACCCAGTACTTC.

This clone was counted a single time. The chain couples TRBV7-2 to TRBJ1-1; 7 bases match TRBD1. CDR3 size: 13 residues. The germline gives CDR1 SGHTA, CDR2 FQGNSA. J gave up 5 bases and V 5 bases, and 5 bases lay outside the gene matches. The CDR3 loop is CASSQLTGTEAFF. CDR3 bases: TGTGCCAGCAGCCAGTTGACAGGGACTGAAGCTTTCTTT.

This clone came up a few times. This chain links TRBV6-1 with TRBJ1-5; D is ambiguous. Germline V gives CDR1 MNHNS, CDR2 SASEGT. The length of the CDR3 is 14 residues. Deletions cut 0 bases from V and 6 bases from J, with 9 bases between. CDR3 in amino acids: CASSEAPVAQPQHF. Written as DNA, the CDR3 is TGTGCCAGCAGTGAAGCGCCGGTTGCTCAGCCCCAGCATTTT.

This clone was detected only once. This chain uses TRBV7-9 with TRBJ2-7; possibly TRBD1 for D (5 bases). Germline V gene sequence: CDR1 SEHNR, CDR2 FQNEAQ (reference sequence). The CDR3 spans 15 residues. V dropped 2 bases and J dropped 3 bases, with 14 bases sitting between them. In nucleotides, the CDR3 is TGTGCCAGCAGCTTAAATCCAGGGTTATTCTACGAGCAGTACTTC. Translating it yields CASSLNPGLFYEQYF. Using reference TRBV7-9 and TRBJ2-7 for the parts outside the CDR3, the full variable domain is DTGVSQNPRHKITKRGQNVTFRCDPISEHNRLYWYRQTLGQGPEFLTYFQNEAQLEKSRLLSDRFSAERPKGSFSTLEIQRTEQGDSAMYLCASSLNPGLFYEQYFGPGTRLTVT.

This clone has more than one count but fewer than ten. The chain's CDR3 is CSAWGPEAFF. DNA for the CDR3: TGCAGTGCCTGGGGCCCTGAAGCTTTCTTT. This rearrangement joins TRBV20-1 to TRBJ1-1; the D gene is possibly TRBD1 (5 bases). The CDR3 spans 10 residues. V shed 6 bases and J shed 6 bases, with 8 bases lying between them. In germline, CDR1 is DFQATT, CDR2 SNEGSKA (reference sequence).

This sequence joins TRBV7-8 and TRBJ2-7, with 7 nucleotides matching TRBD1. The CDR3 consists of 13 residues. V gave up 5 bases and J gave up 1 base; unmatched junction bases: 2. The germline gives CDR1 SGHVS, CDR2 FQNEAQ. The CDR3 is CASSRTGSYEQYF. Here the CDR3 DNA reads TGTGCCAGCAGCAGGACAGGTTCCTACGAGCAGTACTTC.

The chain employs TRBV9 and TRBJ1-6; tentatively, D is TRBD1 (6 bases). This CDR3 has 14 residues. The germline V gene encodes CDR1 SGDLS and CDR2 YYNGEE. The germline V and J ends were trimmed by 3 bases and 9 bases, with 13 bases remaining between them. The CDR3 nucleotides are TGTGCCAGCAGCGGCTTGACAGGTAGTTCACCCCTCCACTTT. It specifies CASSGLTGSSPLHF.

This clone was seen only a few times. The chain is built from TRBV6-6 and TRBJ1-6, with TRBD1 as a possible D gene (6 bases). Trimming removed 2 bases at V and 6 bases at J, with 11 bases between. Per germline, CDR1 MNHNY and CDR2 SVGAGI (reference sequence). This CDR3 has 15 amino acids. For the CDR3, the DNA is TGTGCCAGCAGTTACCAAAGGACAGTTAATTCACCCCTCCACTTT. Residues: CASSYQRTVNSPLHF.

The chain carries TRBV5-1 and TRBJ2-2, with D possibly TRBD1 on 5 matching bases. Germline CDR1 SGHRS, CDR2 YFSETQ. The ends were cut back, 2 bases at V and 3 bases at J, with 14 bases in the middle. This CDR3 is built from 16 residues. In DNA, the CDR3 is TGCGCCAGCAGCTTATGGTGGCAGGGTGACACCGGGGAGCTGTTTTTT. Protein sequence: CASSLWWQGDTGELFF.